A single sample gave rise to the 19 T cell receptor beta chains below, sequenced in a study of T cells after yellow fever vaccination. TCRdb processed the 5' RACE reads anew with MiXCR; each CDR3 protein has one entry. In the table there are some 560,000 distinct CDR3 sequences, less than 20% of which are singletons. Specimen: PBMCs, collected 5 days after the first yellow fever vaccination. These receptor sequences come from a man in his late teens or twenties who received the YFV17D yellow fever vaccine.

At least ten counts were recorded for this clonotype. J is TRBJ2-3 and V is TRBV20-1; D gene unclear. V lost 1 base and J 1 base, leaving 9 bases between the germline ends. The length of the CDR3 is 14 residues. Germline CDR1 and CDR2: DFQATT and SNEGSKA (reference sequence). CDR3 bases: TGCAGTGCTAGAGTACGGACCGGCACAGATACGCAGTATTTT. It encodes CSARVRTGTDTQYF.

This clonotype was observed at least ten times. This rearrangement joins TRBV7-8 to TRBJ2-3; no clear D gene. Looked up from germline, CDR1 is SGHVS and CDR2 is FQNEAQ. V was shortened by 1 base and J by 3 bases, with 11 bases between the two germline ends. This CDR3 is 15 amino acids long. The CDR3, as DNA: TGTGCCAGCAGCTTAGATGAGCACTTTACAGATACGCAGTATTTT. This codes for CASSLDEHFTDTQYF.

The gene calls are TRBV9 and TRBJ1-6, with D maybe TRBD1 (6 bases). CDR3 length equals 14 residues. Germline lookup yields CDR1 SGDLS and CDR2 YYNGEE. Between the trimmed V and J ends, which lost 3 bases and 9 bases, there was a span of 13 bases. DNA of the CDR3: TGTGCCAGCAGCGGGACGGGGGCTCGTTCACCCCTCCACTTT. It yields the protein CASSGTGARSPLHF.

The chain carries TRBV20-1 and TRBJ2-3; D is unclear. Deletions cut 0 bases from V and 1 base from J, with 8 bases between. This CDR3 has 14 residues. Germline CDR1 reads DFQATT; CDR2 reads SNEGSKA (reference sequence). The CDR3, as DNA: TGCAGTGCTAGAGACCGGGTGGGCACAGATACGCAGTATTTT. Protein sequence: CSARDRVGTDTQYF.

This rearrangement joins TRBV12-3 or TRBV12-4 to TRBJ1-1; D gene unclear. Trimming stripped 8 bases from V and 6 bases from J, with 13 bases between. The CDR3 is 12 residues long. The DNA of the CDR3 is TGTGCCAGCCATGAGATGGATCCTGAAGCTTTCTTT. It codes for CASHEMDPEAFF.

This clonotype was counted only a few times. The rearrangement joins TRBV4-3 to TRBJ2-3; no clear D gene. The V gene's germline CDR1 is LGHNA and CDR2 YSLEER. CDR3 size: 12 residues. V gave up 3 bases and J gave up 9 bases, with 10 bases separating them. The CDR3 DNA sequence: TGCGCCAGCAGCCAGGACCAAATCACGCAGTATTTT. Translating it yields CASSQDQITQYF.

The sample holds a few counts of this clonotype. J is TRBJ2-7 and V is TRBV27, with 12 bases matching TRBD1. From germline, CDR1 is MNHEY and CDR2 SMNVEV (reference sequence). The CDR3 is made up of 16 amino acids. Trimming at V came to 5 bases and at J to 5 bases, leaving 10 bases not matched to a gene. CDR3 protein: CASSTLSGTGGNEQYF. DNA of the CDR3: TGTGCCAGCAGTACACTTTCCGGGACAGGGGGCAACGAGCAGTACTTC.

The V call is TRBV11-2, the J call TRBJ2-7, with 7 bases that match TRBD2. CDR1 is SGHAT, CDR2 FQNNGV, per germline. The CDR3 has 16 residues. The V gene end was trimmed by 5 bases and the J gene end by 0 bases; junction bases not matched to a gene: 10. CDR3: CASSEFGRGNSYEQYF. In DNA, the CDR3 is TGTGCCAGCAGCGAGTTTGGGAGGGGAAACTCCTACGAGCAGTACTTC. The variable domain in full, with the rest retrieved from reference TRBV11-2 and TRBJ2-7, is EAGVAQSPRYKIIEKRQSVAFWCNPISGHATLYWYQQILGQGPKLLIQFQNNGVVDDSQLPKDRFSAERLKGVDSTLKIQPAKLEDSAVYLCASSEFGRGNSYEQYFGPGTRLTVT.

This clonotype was counted a few times. The chain carries TRBV9 and TRBJ2-5, with TRBD2 as a possible D gene (5 bases). Germline V gene data show CDR1 as SGDLS and CDR2 as YYNGEE. V lost 5 bases, J lost 2 bases, and 13 bases lay in between. This CDR3 contains 14 residues. Here the CDR3 DNA reads TGTGCCAGCAGTGAAACCGGGGTTCAAGAGACCCAGTACTTC. As protein: CASSETGVQETQYF.

This clonotype was counted at least ten times. This chain connects TRBV6-2 or TRBV6-3 to TRBJ1-3; D remains ambiguous. Germline V gives CDR1 MNHEY, CDR2 SVGEGT. CDR3 size: 10 residues. Trimming cost V 9 bases and J 4 bases, with 4 bases left between them. The DNA for the CDR3 is TGTGCCAGTGGAGGAAACACCATATATTTT. This codes for CASGGNTIYF.

This clonotype has only a few counts. The CDR3 loop reads CASSQDPGGALHF. DNA of the CDR3: TGCGCCAGCAGCCAAGATCCGGGCGGAGCCCTCCACTTT. The rearrangement joins TRBV4-1 to TRBJ1-6; D not resolved. The CDR3 totals 13 residues. Germline assignment: CDR1 MGHRA and CDR2 YSYEKL. Trimming shortened V by 0 bases and J by 14 bases, and 11 bases separated the two germline ends.

This rearrangement joins TRBV20-1 to TRBJ2-7; 8 bases line up with TRBD1. CDR3 length: 13 residues. Unmatched junction bases numbered 5, after V lost 2 bases and J lost 5 bases. Germline CDR1 and CDR2: DFQATT and SNEGSKA (reference sequence). The CDR3 sequence: CSARRTGLDEQYV. The CDR3 DNA reads as TGCAGTGCTAGACGGACAGGGCTGGACGAGCAGTACGTC.

This clonotype was picked up many times. The V call is TRBV7-9, the J call TRBJ1-5; D not certain. Germline CDR1 SEHNR, CDR2 FQNEAQ (reference sequence). Trimming cost V 5 bases and J 0 bases, with 17 bases left between them. There are 17 residues in the CDR3. CDR3 protein: CASSTGAPLVSNQPQHF. CDR3 sequence (DNA): TGTGCCAGCAGCACCGGAGCCCCGCTCGTTAGCAATCAGCCCCAGCATTTT.

The chain uses TRBV20-1 and TRBJ1-5, with 9 positions matching TRBD1. The V gene's germline CDR1 is DFQATT and CDR2 SNEGSKA (reference sequence). With V trimmed by 7 bases and J by 5 bases, 3 bases remained unmatched. CDR3 size: 12 residues. In DNA, the CDR3 is TGCAGTGTTCGACAGGGGGATCAGCCCCAGCATTTT. This gives the protein CSVRQGDQPQHF.

The chain employs TRBV5-1 and TRBJ1-1; possible D gene TRBD1, 6 bases. Trimming removed 4 bases at V and 2 bases at J, with 12 bases between. The germline gives CDR1 SGHRS, CDR2 YFSETQ. The length of the CDR3 is 14 residues. This CDR3 is CASSKQGSNTEAFF. CDR3 DNA: TGCGCCAGCAGCAAACAGGGAAGCAACACTGAAGCTTTCTTT.

This clonotype turned up a few times. J is TRBJ2-7 and V is TRBV5-4, with 7 bases identical to TRBD1. The germline V gene has CDR1 SGHNT and CDR2 YYREEE (reference sequence). The trim removed 6 bases at V and 3 bases at J, leaving 3 bases unmatched. This CDR3 is built from 12 residues. The CDR3 protein is CASTNRGYEQYF. CDR3 nucleotide sequence: TGTGCCAGCACGAACAGGGGCTACGAGCAGTACTTC. Drawing the rest from reference TRBV5-4 and TRBJ2-7, the complete variable domain is ETGVTQSPTHLIKTRGQQVTLRCSSQSGHNTVSWYQQALGQGPQFIFQYYREEENGRGNFPPRFSGLQFPNYSSELNVNALELDDSALYLCASTNRGYEQYFGPGTRLTVT.

This clonotype was detected only a few times. This sequence joins TRBV7-6 and TRBJ1-1; D is undetermined. The germline CDR1 and CDR2 sequences are SGHVS and FNYEAQ. Trimming removed 4 bases from V and 7 bases from J, with 13 bases in between. The CDR3 sequence is 13 residues long. CDR3 in DNA: TGTGCCAGCAGCTCCCCCTCTATTCTTGAAGCTTTCTTT. It codes for CASSSPSILEAFF.

This clonotype occurred a few times. The J gene is TRBJ2-2, the V gene TRBV6-2 or TRBV6-3, with D possibly TRBD1 on 6 matching bases. V was cut by 10 bases and J by 0 bases, with 12 bases left in between. Per germline, CDR1 MNHEY and CDR2 SVGEGT. The CDR3 is 14 amino acids. For the CDR3, the DNA is TGTGCCACCGGCAGGGGCGCGAACACCGGGGAGCTGTTTTTT. It translates to CATGRGANTGELFF.

The chain joins TRBV7-2 to TRBJ2-3; D could derive from TRBD1 or TRBD2 (5 bases each). There are 15 residues in the CDR3. V gave up 2 bases and J gave up 2 bases, with 11 bases separating them. Germline V gene lookup returns CDR1 SGHTA and CDR2 FQGNSA. CDR3 residues: CASSLNRGPTDTQYF. The CDR3 DNA reads as TGTGCCAGCAGCTTAAACCGGGGCCCCACAGATACGCAGTATTTT.